The clone carrying this T cell receptor (beta chain) appeared many times. The data stem from a study of T cells after yellow fever vaccination. This CDR3 spans 13 amino acids. V shed 1 base and J shed 7 bases, with 8 bases lying between them. Germline V gives CDR1 SEHNR, CDR2 FQNEAQ (reference sequence). TCRdb re-derived calls from the 5' RACE reads in MiXCR, one entry per CDR3 protein. The sample carries 70,000 to 80,000 distinct CDR3 sequences, under 9.5% recorded once. Sequences were derived from CD8+ T cells sorted from PBMCs, sampled 10 days after the first yellow fever vaccination. The chain couples TRBV7-9 to TRBJ2-1; D gene uncertain. The TCR comes from a man between 18 and 29 years old who received the YFV17D yellow fever vaccine. The CDR3 DNA reads as TGTGCCAGCAGCTTAGTAAATTCTAATGAGCAGTTCTTC. Residues: CASSLVNSNEQFF.